Each of the 13 T cell receptor beta chains below was sequenced from the same sample in a study of T-cell reconstitution after alpha-beta-depleted transplantation in children. Preparation of the TCRbeta library used unique molecular identifiers. TCRdb recomputed calls from the PCR reads with MiXCR, one row per CDR3 protein. Among about 640,000 distinct CDR3 sequences listed, roughly 17% were seen once. The specimen was PBMCs from the stem cell graft donor, collected from the stem cell graft. All receptors come from a human donor who donated a stem cell graft to a child with acute myeloid leukemia.

The rearrangement uses TRBV5-1 and TRBJ1-1, with TRBD1 as a possible D gene (6 bases). Between the trimmed V and J ends, which lost 7 bases and 1 base, there was a span of 20 bases. The CDR3 length is 16 residues. The germline CDR1 and CDR2 sequences are SGHRS and YFSETQ. The CDR3 DNA sequence: TGCGCCAGCCGGGTAGGCAGGGGCCAGACGAACACTGAAGCTTTCTTT. Its translation is CASRVGRGQTNTEAFF. Supplemented by reference TRBV5-1 and TRBJ1-1, the full variable domain reads KAGVTQTPRYLIKTRGQQVTLSCSPISGHRSVSWYQQTPGQGLQFLFEYFSETQRNKGNFPGRFSGRQFSNSRSEMNVSTLELGDSALYLCASRVGRGQTNTEAFFGQGTRLTVV.

The chain links TRBV11-2 to TRBJ2-4, with TRBD2 identical over 11 bases. The junction had 3 bases not matched to a gene; V was cut back by 1 base and J by 7 bases. Germline lookup yields CDR1 SGHAT and CDR2 FQNNGV. This CDR3 region has 15 residues. CDR3 loop: CASSLVPSGGNIQYF. CDR3 coding DNA: TGTGCCAGCAGCTTAGTGCCTAGCGGGGGGAACATTCAGTACTTC.

CDR3 sequence: CASRGLLYEQYF. The CDR3 nucleotides read TGTGCCAGCAGAGGCCTACTCTACGAGCAGTACTTC. The chain recombines TRBV27 with TRBJ2-7, with D unresolved. The CDR3 has 12 residues. With 6 bases removed from V and 3 bases from J, the gap between germline ends came to 9 bases. Germline CDR1 and CDR2: MNHEY and SMNVEV (reference sequence).

This clonotype has more than one count but fewer than ten. The chain couples TRBV13 to TRBJ2-1; 7 nucleotides match TRBD2. V gave up 3 bases and J gave up 8 bases; unmatched junction bases: 7. Germline CDR1 PRHDT, CDR2 FYEKMQ (reference sequence). The CDR3 totals 14 residues. DNA of the CDR3: TGTGCCAGCAGCTTCTGGACTAGGGACTATGAGCAGTTCTTC. This gives the protein CASSFWTRDYEQFF.

The rearrangement uses TRBV11-2 and TRBJ2-2; tentative D call: TRBD2 (6 bases). This CDR3 has 14 amino acids. V lost 7 bases and J 2 bases, leaving 11 bases between the germline ends. Germline assignment: CDR1 SGHAT and CDR2 FQNNGV. The CDR3 sequence: CASTKGLNTGELFF. In DNA form, the CDR3 reads TGTGCCAGCACCAAAGGACTAAACACCGGGGAGCTGTTTTTT.

This clonotype was seen a handful of times. For the CDR3, the DNA is TGTGCCAGCAGCTTCGGGCAGGCCCCCGTCTACAATGAGCAGTTCTTC. Its protein is CASSFGQAPVYNEQFF. J is TRBJ2-1 and V is TRBV7-9; the D is unclear. The CDR3 extends over 16 amino acids. Germline V lookup: CDR1 SEHNR, CDR2 FQNEAQ (reference sequence). The V gene lost 3 bases and the J gene lost 3 bases, with 15 bases spanning the gap.

This clonotype showed up just a few times. The rearrangement joins TRBV7-2 to TRBJ2-3; D is unclear. The V end was cut by 6 bases, the J end by 1 base, with 5 bases between. Germline values: CDR1 SGHTA, CDR2 FQGNSA. This CDR3 has 12 amino acids. CDR3 sequence reads: CASRAGTDTQYF. The CDR3 region has the DNA TGTGCCAGCAGGGCAGGCACAGATACGCAGTATTTT. Full variable domain (rest looked up from reference TRBV7-2 and TRBJ2-3): GAGVSQSPSNKVTEKGKDVELRCDPISGHTALYWYRQSLGQGLEFLIYFQGNSAPDKSGLPSDRFSAERTGGSVSTLTIQRTQQEDSAVYLCASRAGTDTQYFGPGTRLTVL.

Concerning this clonotype itself: A read error is possible here, since a much larger clone lies one base away. In DNA, the CDR3 is TGTGCCATCAGTGACGGGCAGGGGAGCTCCTACAATGAGCAGTTCTTC. Encoded protein: CAISDGQGSSYNEQFF. The chain employs TRBV10-3 and TRBJ2-1, with D perhaps matching TRBD1 (6 bases). Trimming shortened V by 3 bases and J by 0 bases, and 12 bases separated the two germline ends. Germline V gene lookup returns CDR1 ENHRY and CDR2 SYGVKD. The CDR3 covers 16 residues.

The gene calls are TRBV11-1 and TRBJ1-2; 8 bases are a match to TRBD1. V lost 1 base, J lost 2 bases, and 9 bases stayed unmatched. Per the germline V gene, CDR1 is SGHAT and CDR2 is FQDESV (reference sequence). The CDR3 covers 17 residues. CDR3 loop: CASSLVVDRARNYGYTF. CDR3 DNA: TGTGCCAGCAGCTTAGTGGTGGACAGGGCCCGGAACTATGGCTACACCTTC.

This clonotype was seen at least ten times. The chain couples TRBV7-2 to TRBJ2-3; TRBD2 aligns across 8 bases. Unmatched junction bases numbered 12, after V lost 4 bases and J lost 3 bases. Looked up from germline, CDR1 is SGHTA and CDR2 is FQGNSA. The CDR3 consists of 17 residues. The CDR3 coding sequence is TGTGCCAGCAGCTCGCAGGGTAGCGGGGACCGTACAGATACGCAGTATTTT. It yields the protein CASSSQGSGDRTDTQYF. The variable domain in full, completed from reference TRBV7-2 and TRBJ2-3, reads GAGVSQSPSNKVTEKGKDVELRCDPISGHTALYWYRQSLGQGLEFLIYFQGNSAPDKSGLPSDRFSAERTGGSVSTLTIQRTQQEDSAVYLCASSSQGSGDRTDTQYFGPGTRLTVL.

This clonotype was detected only a few times. The V call is TRBV7-2, the J call TRBJ1-1, with TRBD1 matching 8 bases. V lost 2 bases to trimming and J lost 4 bases; unmatched junction nucleotides: 6. The germline gives CDR1 SGHTA, CDR2 FQGNSA. This CDR3 is built from 15 residues. The CDR3 region is CASSLQGAFATEAFF. CDR3 nucleotide sequence: TGTGCCAGCAGCTTACAGGGGGCCTTCGCCACTGAAGCTTTCTTT. The variable domain in full, with the rest retrieved from reference TRBV7-2 and TRBJ1-1, is GAGVSQSPSNKVTEKGKDVELRCDPISGHTALYWYRQSLGQGLEFLIYFQGNSAPDKSGLPSDRFSAERTGGSVSTLTIQRTQQEDSAVYLCASSLQGAFATEAFFGQGTRLTVV.

This clonotype was recorded a few times. The rearrangement uses TRBV24-1 and TRBJ1-2; no reliable D call. CDR1 and CDR2 from the germline V gene are KGHDR and SFDVKD. The germline V and J ends were trimmed by 6 bases and 2 bases, with 9 bases remaining between them. This CDR3 spans 13 amino acids. The CDR3 protein is CATSRMENYGYTF. DNA for the CDR3: TGTGCCACCAGTAGGATGGAGAACTATGGCTACACCTTC.

This clonotype was counted only a few times. The CDR3 DNA follows: TGCGCCAGCTCCTTTACTTTAGCGGTCTCCGGGGAGCTGTTTTTT. Protein product: CASSFTLAVSGELFF. The J gene is TRBJ2-2, the V gene TRBV5-1; D may be TRBD2 (6 bases). The ends were cut back, 7 bases at V and 6 bases at J, with 19 bases in the middle. Per the germline V gene, CDR1 is SGHRS and CDR2 is YFSETQ. This CDR3 has 15 residues.